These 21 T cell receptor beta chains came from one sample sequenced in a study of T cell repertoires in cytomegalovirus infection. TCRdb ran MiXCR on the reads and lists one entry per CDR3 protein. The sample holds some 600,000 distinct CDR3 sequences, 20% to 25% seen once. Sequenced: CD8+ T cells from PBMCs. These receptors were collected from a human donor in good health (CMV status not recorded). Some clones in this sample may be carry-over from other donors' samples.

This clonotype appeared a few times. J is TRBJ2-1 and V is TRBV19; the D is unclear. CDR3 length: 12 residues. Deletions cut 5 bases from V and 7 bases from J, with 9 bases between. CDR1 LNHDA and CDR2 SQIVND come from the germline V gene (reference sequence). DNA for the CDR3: TGTGCCAGTAGTGTCGGGTGGAATGAGCAGTTCTTC. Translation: CASSVGWNEQFF.

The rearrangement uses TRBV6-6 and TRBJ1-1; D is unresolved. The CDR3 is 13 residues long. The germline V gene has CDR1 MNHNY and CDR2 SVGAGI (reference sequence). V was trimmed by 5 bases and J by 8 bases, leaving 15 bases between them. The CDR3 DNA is TGTGCCAGCAGTCACAATTTTGGTCTGGAAGCTTTCTTT. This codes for CASSHNFGLEAFF.

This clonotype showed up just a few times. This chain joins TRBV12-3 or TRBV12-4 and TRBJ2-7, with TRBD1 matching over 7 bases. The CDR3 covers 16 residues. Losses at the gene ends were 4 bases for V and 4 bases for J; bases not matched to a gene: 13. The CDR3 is CASSSLGQEVGYEQYF. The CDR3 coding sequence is TGTGCCAGCAGTTCACTTGGACAGGAGGTTGGTTACGAGCAGTACTTC.

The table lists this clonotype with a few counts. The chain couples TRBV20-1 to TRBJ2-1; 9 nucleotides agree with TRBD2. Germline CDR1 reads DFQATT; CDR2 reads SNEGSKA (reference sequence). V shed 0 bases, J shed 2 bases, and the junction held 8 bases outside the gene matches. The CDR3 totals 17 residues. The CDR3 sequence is CSARDQGGGATYNEQFF. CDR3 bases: TGCAGTGCTAGAGATCAGGGCGGGGGGGCCACCTACAATGAGCAGTTCTTC.

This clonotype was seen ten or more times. CDR3 bases: TGCAGCGTTGAAGGAGGGACAGTACTCTATGGCTACACCTTC. Its protein is CSVEGGTVLYGYTF. The genes are TRBV29-1 and TRBJ1-2; TRBD1 matches 7 bases. Germline V gene sequence: CDR1 SQVTM, CDR2 ANQGSEA. The CDR3 is made up of 14 amino acids. V shed 1 base and J 4 bases; nucleotides not matched to a gene: 6.

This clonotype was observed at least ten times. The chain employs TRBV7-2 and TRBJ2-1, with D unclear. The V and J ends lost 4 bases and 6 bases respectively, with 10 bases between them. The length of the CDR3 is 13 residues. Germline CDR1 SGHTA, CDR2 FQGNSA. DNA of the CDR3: TGTGCCAGCAGCTCTGGGATTATCAATGAGCAGTTCTTC. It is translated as CASSSGIINEQFF.

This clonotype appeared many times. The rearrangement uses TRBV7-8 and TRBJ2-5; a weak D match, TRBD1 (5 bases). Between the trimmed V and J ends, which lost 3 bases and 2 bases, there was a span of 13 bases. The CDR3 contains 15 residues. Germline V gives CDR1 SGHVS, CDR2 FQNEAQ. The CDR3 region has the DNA TGTGCCAGCAGCTTTCCAGGGCGGCGGCAAGAGACCCAGTACTTC. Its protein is CASSFPGRRQETQYF. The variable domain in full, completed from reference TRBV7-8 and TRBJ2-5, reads GAGVSQSPRYKVAKRGQDVALRCDPISGHVSLFWYQQALGQGPEFLTYFQNEAQLDKSGLPSDRFFAERPEGSVSTLKIQRTQQEDSAVYLCASSFPGRRQETQYFGPGTRLLVL.

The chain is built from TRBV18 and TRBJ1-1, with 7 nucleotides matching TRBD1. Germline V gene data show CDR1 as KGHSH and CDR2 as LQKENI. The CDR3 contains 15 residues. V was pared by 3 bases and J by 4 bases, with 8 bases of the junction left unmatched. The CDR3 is CASSPSRGSLTEAFF. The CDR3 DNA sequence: TGTGCCAGCTCACCTTCCAGGGGGTCGCTCACTGAAGCTTTCTTT.

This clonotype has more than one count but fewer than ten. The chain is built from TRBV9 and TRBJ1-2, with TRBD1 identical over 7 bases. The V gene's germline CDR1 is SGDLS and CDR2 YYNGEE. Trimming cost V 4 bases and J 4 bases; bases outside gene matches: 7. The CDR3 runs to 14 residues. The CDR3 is CASSSPGQSYGYTF. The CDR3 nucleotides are TGTGCCAGCAGCTCCCCGGGACAGAGCTATGGCTACACCTTC.

As DNA, the CDR3 is TGCAGCGGTTCCGGGACAGGGAAGGAGCAGTACTTC. As protein: CSGSGTGKEQYF. The chain is built from TRBV29-1 and TRBJ2-7, with TRBD1 matching 9 bases. The germline CDR1 and CDR2 sequences are SQVTM and ANQGSEA. This CDR3 is 12 amino acids long. V dropped 7 bases and J dropped 7; count of bases not matched to a gene: 8.

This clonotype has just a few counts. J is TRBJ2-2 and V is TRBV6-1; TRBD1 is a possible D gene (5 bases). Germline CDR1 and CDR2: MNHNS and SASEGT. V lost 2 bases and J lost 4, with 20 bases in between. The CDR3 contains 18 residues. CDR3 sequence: CASSELRRVTAITGELFF. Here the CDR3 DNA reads TGTGCCAGCAGTGAACTCCGAAGGGTGACAGCGATCACCGGGGAGCTGTTTTTT.

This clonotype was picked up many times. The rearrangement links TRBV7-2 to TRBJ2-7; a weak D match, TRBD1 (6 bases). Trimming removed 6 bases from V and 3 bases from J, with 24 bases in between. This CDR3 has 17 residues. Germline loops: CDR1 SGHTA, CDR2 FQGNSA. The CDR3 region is CASSLPGHTSDIYEQYF. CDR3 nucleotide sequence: TGTGCCAGCAGTCTTCCGGGACATACCTCCGACATCTACGAGCAGTACTTC.

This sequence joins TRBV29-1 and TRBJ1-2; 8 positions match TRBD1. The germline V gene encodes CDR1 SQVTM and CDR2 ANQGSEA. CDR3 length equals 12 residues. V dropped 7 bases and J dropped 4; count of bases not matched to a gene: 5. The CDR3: CSARGQVYGYTF. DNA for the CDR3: TGCAGCGCCCGGGGACAGGTCTATGGCTACACCTTC.

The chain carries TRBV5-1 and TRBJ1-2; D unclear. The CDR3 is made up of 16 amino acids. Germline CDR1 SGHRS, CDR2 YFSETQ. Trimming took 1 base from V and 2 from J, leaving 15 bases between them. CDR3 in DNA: TGCGCCAGCAGCTTGTCTCCTAGGGCCCTAAACTATGGCTACACCTTC. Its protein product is CASSLSPRALNYGYTF.

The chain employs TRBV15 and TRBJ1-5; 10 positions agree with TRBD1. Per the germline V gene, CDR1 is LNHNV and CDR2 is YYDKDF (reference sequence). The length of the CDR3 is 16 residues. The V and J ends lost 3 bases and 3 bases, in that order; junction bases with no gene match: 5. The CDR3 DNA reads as TGTGCCACCAGCAGGATCGGGACAGGGGACAATCAGCCCCAGCATTTT. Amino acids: CATSRIGTGDNQPQHF.

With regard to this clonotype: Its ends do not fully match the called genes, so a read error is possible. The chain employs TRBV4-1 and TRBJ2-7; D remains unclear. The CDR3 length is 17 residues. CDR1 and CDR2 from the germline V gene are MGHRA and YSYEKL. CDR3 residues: CASSQEEGLVGYYEQYF. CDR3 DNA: TGTGCCAGCAGCCAAGAGGAAGGTTTGGTAGGTTACTACGAGCAGTACTTC.

The CDR3 reads CSVDSSYGYTF. The CDR3, as DNA: TGCAGCGTTGATTCCAGCTATGGCTACACCTTC. This chain connects TRBV29-1 to TRBJ1-2; D is unresolved. The CDR3 runs to 11 residues. Germline V lookup: CDR1 SQVTM, CDR2 ANQGSEA. The V and J ends lost 3 bases and 4 bases respectively, with 6 bases between them.

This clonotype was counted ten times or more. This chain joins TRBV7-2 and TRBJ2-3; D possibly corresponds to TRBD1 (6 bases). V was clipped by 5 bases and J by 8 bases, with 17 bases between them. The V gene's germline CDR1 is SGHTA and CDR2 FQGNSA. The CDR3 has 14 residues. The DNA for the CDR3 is TGTGCCAGCAGCCCCGGGACACCTGCAGCTACGCAGTATTTT. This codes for CASSPGTPAATQYF.

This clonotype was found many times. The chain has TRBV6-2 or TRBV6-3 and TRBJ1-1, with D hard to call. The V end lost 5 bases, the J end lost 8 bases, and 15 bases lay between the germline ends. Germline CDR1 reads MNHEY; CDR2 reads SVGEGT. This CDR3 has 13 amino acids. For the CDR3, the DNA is TGTGCCAGCAGTCCTCGGGTCGCCCAAGAAGCTTTCTTT. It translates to CASSPRVAQEAFF.

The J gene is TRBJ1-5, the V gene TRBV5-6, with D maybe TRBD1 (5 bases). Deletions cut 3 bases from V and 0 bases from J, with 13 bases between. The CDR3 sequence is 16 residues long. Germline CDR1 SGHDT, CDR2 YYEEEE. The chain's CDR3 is CASSSRTPYSNQPQHF. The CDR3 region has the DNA TGTGCCAGCAGCTCGAGGACACCCTATAGCAATCAGCCCCAGCATTTT.

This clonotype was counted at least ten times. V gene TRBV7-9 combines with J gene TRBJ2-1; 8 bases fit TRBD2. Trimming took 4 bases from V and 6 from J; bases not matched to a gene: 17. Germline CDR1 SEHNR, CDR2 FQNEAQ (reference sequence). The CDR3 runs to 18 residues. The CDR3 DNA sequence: TGTGCCAGCAGCTACCCCGGTGGTAGCGGGGCCAAAAGCAATGAGCAGTTCTTC. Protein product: CASSYPGGSGAKSNEQFF.